This T cell receptor (beta chain) came from a study of blood T cells in healthy people across ages. The use of a sample-barcoded 5' primer and a J-beta primer mix characterized a second PCR of roughly 7 to 12 cycles. TCRdb processed the 5' RACE reads anew with MiXCR; each CDR3 protein has one entry. The data hold approximately 730,000 distinct CDR3 sequences, with roughly 44% observed a single time. This CDR3 comprises 11 residues. Trimming pared 4 bases from V and 12 bases from J, leaving 13 bases between. The germline CDR1 and CDR2 sequences are MNHEY and SVGAGI. This sequence was found in a woman in her fifties or sixties in good health. The sequenced sample consisted of blood. This sequence joins TRBV6-5 and TRBJ2-7; D is unclear. CDR3 DNA sequence: TGTGCCAGCAGTTCGACCAGAGACTGGTACTTC. As protein: CASSSTRDWYF.